The source of this T cell receptor beta chain is a study of blood T cells in healthy people across ages. General study findings and limits: Lack of knowledge of donor CMV status possibly confounded expanded clonotype changes.

This clonotype has a count of ten or more. The antigen is undetermined. One end of the junction does not line up with germline, which may come from a read error. Per germline, CDR1 SQVTM and CDR2 ANQGSEA. CDR3 length equals 8 residues. PCR was performed a second time for roughly 6 to 12 cycles using a sample-barcoded 5' primer and a J-beta primer mix. TCRdb fed the 5' RACE reads into MiXCR, producing one record per CDR3 protein. The sample carries 1.8 million or so distinct CDR3 sequences, about 39% recorded once. Investigators took ten milliliters of peripheral blood from every donor. The V gene is TRBV29-1, the J gene TRBJ2-4; D ambiguous. The sequence derives from a human donor in good health. Sequencing used blood. CDR3 nucleotide sequence: TGCAGCGTTGACATCCAGTACTTC. Translating gives CSVDIQYF. The whole variable domain, filled in from reference TRBV29-1 and TRBJ2-4, reads SAVISQKPSRDICQRGTSLTIQCQVDSQVTMMFWYRQQPGQSLTLIATANQGSEATYESGFVIDKFPISRPNLTFSTLTVSNMSPEDSSIYLCSVDIQYFGAGTRLSVL.